This T cell receptor beta chain was retrieved from a study of early T cells in non-severe SARS-CoV-2 infection. Many counts were recorded for this clonotype. Researchers tagged individual cDNA molecules with unique molecular identifiers. Each CDR3 protein is one row after TCRdb ran MiXCR on the 5' RACE reads. The repertoire has around 28,000 distinct CDR3 sequences, roughly 4% of them found once; the top ten carry approximately 4%. CDR3 length equals 18 residues. The V and J ends lost 0 bases and 0 bases respectively, with 16 bases between them. The V gene's germline CDR1 is ENHRY and CDR2 SYGVKD. The sample taken for sequencing was whole blood. This clonotype was sampled from an adult who was a healthcare worker with PCR-confirmed SARS-CoV-2 infection or an uninfected control (not recorded which). This chain connects TRBV10-3 to TRBJ2-3, with a tentative D call TRBD1 (6 bases). CDR3 amino acids: CAISESPGARSSTDTQYF. The CDR3 DNA reads TGTGCCATCAGTGAGTCCCCAGGGGCTCGTTCTAGCACAGATACGCAGTATTTT.